The next 17 T cell receptor delta chains were all read from a single sample in a study of γδ T cells in repeated Plasmodium falciparum infection. TCRdb applied CATT to the multiplex PCR reads for clone calling. The sample consists of roughly 90,000 delta-chain clones, approximately 1.5% of them appearing once. Bulk repertoires came from Vgamma9/Vdelta2+ or Vdelta2-negative gammadelta T cells flow-sorted from PBMC. Sequencing was performed on gamma-delta T cells from blood. The source is a pool of human donors (malaria-infected and uninfected, not separated).

A few counts support this clone. A read error likely explains this, since a far larger clone differs by one base. Other DNA sequences in this specimen translate into the identical CDR3. The chain recombines TRDV2 with TRDJ1; 12 bases line up with TRDD3. The J gene is not listed in TCRdb, so it was assigned here from a DNA match to germline. This CDR3 has 18 residues. Germline values: CDR1 GEAIGNYY, CDR2 EKD. The J segment lost 1 base and the V segment lost 3 bases, leaving 11 bases of the junction unmatched. This CDR3 reads CACDLAGGYALFTDKLIF. The CDR3 region has the DNA TGTGCCTGTGACCTTGCTGGGGGATACGCACTATTCACCGATAAACTCATCTTT.

Points on this clone: TCRdb's listed protein matches a much larger clone and diverges from this DNA's translation at residue 6, likely through a read error; the protein shown comes from the DNA. The genes are TRDV2 and TRDJ3, with 7 bases matching TRDD3. The J gene, left out of TCRdb, was set here by checking the DNA against germline. The V gene's germline CDR1 is GEAIGNYY and CDR2 EKD. The CDR3 spans 19 residues. Germline trimming cut 0 bases from V and 0 bases from J; bases unmatched to any gene: 7. The CDR3 nucleotides read TGTGCCTGTGACACCGCTCTGGGGGGACTCTCCTGGGACACCCGACAGATGTTTTTC. It is translated as CACDTALGGLSWDTRQMFF.

There are a few counts of this clone. TCRdb records a much larger clone's protein for this DNA, with a difference at residue 10 that likely arises from a read error; the protein given is the translation of the DNA. The chain recombines TRDV1 with TRDJ1, with 7 bases fitting TRDD3. Germline CDR1 is TSWWSYY and CDR2 is QGS. The CDR3 contains 18 residues. V lost 0 bases, J lost 7 bases, and 17 bases stayed unmatched. The CDR3 coding sequence is TGTGCTCTTGGGGAACTTTACCGATTACCGGGGGATTCCGCTAAACTCATCTTT. Translation: CALGELYRLPGDSAKLIF.

This clone was seen more than once but under ten times. The protein given by TCRdb reflects a much larger clone and differs at residue 18 from this DNA's translation, likely from a read error; the protein shown is the DNA's translation. The V gene call is TRDV2, and the J gene call is absent; the table names TRDD3, a call not compared with the DNA. This CDR3 contains 20 residues. Germline V gives CDR1 GEAIGNYY, CDR2 EKD. The CDR3 reads CACDTVRTGGYSWDTRQTFF. The CDR3 region has the DNA TGTGCCTGTGACACCGTGAGGACTGGGGGATACTCCTGGGACACCCGACAGACGTTTTTC.

On this clone: The protein TCRdb gives is from a much larger clone and does not agree with this DNA's translation at residue 5, likely a read error; the protein shown here comes from the DNA. The rearrangement uses TRDV2 and TRDJ3; D is undetermined. The V end was cut by 3 bases, the J end by 0 bases, with 5 bases between. This CDR3 is 15 amino acids long. Germline CDR1 is GEAIGNYY and CDR2 is EKD. CDR3 nucleotides: TGTGCCTGTGACCCCGACTCCTGGGACACCCGACAGATGTTTTTC. Protein sequence: CACDPDSWDTRQMFF.

This clone was seen only a few times. TCRdb's protein, taken from a much larger clone, differs from this DNA's translation at residue 18, likely owing to a read error; the protein displayed comes from the DNA. J is TRDJ1 and V is TRDV1; 11 bases are a match to TRDD3. Germline CDR1 is TSWWSYY and CDR2 is QGS. V shed 1 base and J 3 bases; nucleotides not matched to a gene: 25. The CDR3 is 23 residues long. The DNA for the CDR3 is TGTGCTCTTGGGGAACCCACCTTCCCCCGGCGATCTGGGGGATACCAGTACGCCGATAAACTCATCTTT. Residues: CALGEPTFPRRSGGYQYADKLIF.

Points on this clone: A far larger clone is one base from this, pointing to a likely read error. The same CDR3 arises from other DNA sequences in this sample as well. The chain couples TRDV2 to TRDJ1; D is uncertain. The J gene comes from matching the DNA to germline here; TCRdb lacks it. The V and J ends lost 0 bases and 3 bases respectively, with 16 bases between them. CDR1 is GEAIGNYY and CDR2 is EKD in the germline V gene. The length of the CDR3 is 16 residues. CDR3 bases: TGTGCCTGTGACACCGGGGCAAACGAAGGAGCCGATAAACTCATCTTT. This gives the protein CACDTGANEGADKLIF.

Worth noting for this clone: The same CDR3 also results from other DNA sequences found in this sample. The J gene is uncalled and the V gene is TRDV1; the table's TRDD3 call for D was not verified on the DNA. The CDR3 runs to 20 residues. The V gene's germline CDR1 is TSWWSYY and CDR2 QGS. The chain's CDR3 is CALGERTSPLYNAGTDKLIF. The CDR3 nucleotides are TGTGCTCTTGGGGAACGTACTTCACCGTTGTACAACGCAGGAACCGATAAACTCATTTTT.

This clone was observed a few times. It is likely a read error: a sequence one base away is far more abundant. The sample carries other DNA sequences with the same CDR3. For the V gene the call is TRDV2; the J gene has no call; the table names TRDD3, a call not compared with the DNA. Germline-derived CDR1 and CDR2 are GEAIGNYY and EKD. The CDR3 is made up of 15 amino acids. The CDR3 protein is CACDTVGSMTAQLFF. CDR3 nucleotide sequence: TGTGCCTGTGACACCGTGGGATCTATGACAGCACAGCTCTTCTTT.

In the case of this clone: TCRdb shows a much larger clone's protein in place of this DNA's translation, and the two differ at residue 18, likely through a read error; the protein shown is translated from the DNA. V gene TRDV1 combines with J gene TRDJ1; 13 nucleotides line up with TRDD3. The J gene was missing in TCRdb and was found by matching the end of the DNA to germline. CDR3 length: 23 residues. V shed 3 bases, J shed 3 bases, and the junction held 25 bases outside the gene matches. Germline CDR1 TSWWSYY, CDR2 QGS. Here the CDR3 DNA reads TGTGCTCTTGGGGACCCTCTTCAACCCCGGTACTGGGGGATACGGCCCTACGCCGATAAACTCATCTTT. Protein: CALGDPLQPRYWGIRPYADKLIF.

With regard to this clone: A single base is all that separates this from a far larger clone, so a read error is likely. Different DNA sequences within this sample yield the same CDR3. The CDR3 coding sequence is TGTGCTTATAGGACCCCAGGCCTTCCTACCCCCCTATCGAAACTCATCTTT. Translating gives CAYRTPGLPTPLSKLIF. The V call is TRAV38-2/DV8, the J call TRDJ1, with 9 bases aligning to TRDD2. The J gene was missing in TCRdb and was found by matching the end of the DNA to germline. V was clipped by 3 bases and J by 8 bases; unmatched bases: 17. The CDR3 runs 17 residues. Germline V gene lookup returns CDR1 TSESDYY and CDR2 QEAYKQQN.

In the case of this clone: The TCRdb protein, from a much larger clone, departs from this DNA's translation at residue 4, likely by read error; the protein shown derives from the DNA. The V and J genes are TRDV1 and TRDJ1, with D possibly being TRDD3 (6 bases). No J gene is reported in TCRdb; it was inferred here by comparing the DNA with germline. V lost 7 bases, J lost 1 base, and 37 bases lay in between. The CDR3 spans 22 residues. Per germline, CDR1 TSWWSYY and CDR2 QGS. The CDR3 sequence is CALDYPSYEGGWGPWATDKLIF. Written as DNA, the CDR3 is TGTGCTCTTGACTATCCTTCGTACGAGGGGGGCTGGGGCCCTTGGGCCACCGATAAACTCATCTTT.

This clone was seen repeatedly, ten times or more. V gene TRDV1 combines with J gene TRDJ1; TRDD3 matches 12 bases. Here the J gene was assigned by germline matching of the DNA, as TCRdb has none. Germline-derived CDR1 and CDR2 are TSWWSYY and QGS. V was clipped by 2 bases and J by 6 bases; unmatched bases: 31. The CDR3 covers 24 residues. Written as DNA, the CDR3 is TGTGCTCTTGGGGAAAATCCACCGCCTTCCTCGTACTGGGGCTGGGGGATACGCGTATATAAACTCATCTTT. Translation: CALGENPPPSSYWGWGIRVYKLIF.

Concerning this clone: This DNA's translation and the protein TCRdb lists, from a much larger clone, do not match at residue 6, likely due to a read error; the protein shown is translated from the DNA. Other DNA sequences in the same sample also yield this CDR3. The chain recombines TRDV2 with TRDJ1; 8 nucleotides line up with TRDD3. CDR1 and CDR2 (germline): GEAIGNYY, EKD. Germline trimming cut 1 base from V and 3 bases from J; bases unmatched to any gene: 6. The CDR3 covers 15 residues. This CDR3 reads CACDTAGDRADKLIF. The DNA for the CDR3 is TGTGCCTGTGACACTGCGGGGGATAGGGCCGATAAACTCATCTTT.

Of note for this clone: At one end, the junction sequence differs from germline, possibly due to a read error. This sequence joins TRDV1 and TRDJ1; 9 positions agree with TRDD3. In the absence of a J gene in TCRdb, the DNA was matched to germline to assign it here. This CDR3 has 22 residues. Germline V gene sequence: CDR1 TSWWSYY, CDR2 QGS. In DNA, the CDR3 is TGCTCTGGGGAACGTTCCTCCACTTTACTGGGGGACTCTTCCCTCCTCACCGATAAACTCATCTTT. Translated, it gives CSGERSSTLLGDSSLLTDKLIF.

To note about this clone: The protein in TCRdb stems from a much larger clone and differs at residue 9 from this DNA's translation, likely a read error; here the protein is translated from the DNA. V gene TRDV2 combines with J gene TRDJ1; 8 bases are shared with TRDD3. TCRdb lists no J gene, so it was determined here by aligning the DNA to germline. After removal of 4 bases from V and 0 bases from J, the junction contained 6 bases not matched to a gene. This CDR3 is built from 15 residues. Germline V gives CDR1 GEAIGNYY, CDR2 EKD. The CDR3, as DNA: TGTGCCTGTGAGCACTGGGGGCTGCACACCGATAAACTCATCTTT. Amino acid sequence: CACEHWGLHTDKLIF.

This clone was seen more than once but under ten times. The TCRdb record carries a much larger clone's protein, which differs from this DNA's translation at residue 14; a read error is the likely cause, and the protein listed here is the DNA translation. The genes are TRDV1 and TRDJ1; D gene ambiguous. The CDR3 sequence is 19 residues long. The ends were cut back, 0 bases at V and 3 bases at J, with 23 bases in the middle. Per germline, CDR1 TSWWSYY and CDR2 QGS. The CDR3 bases are TGTGCTCTTGGGGAACTAAGGCCAGCCCGACCCTTGTACGCCGATAAACTCATCTTT. Protein sequence: CALGELRPARPLYADKLIF.